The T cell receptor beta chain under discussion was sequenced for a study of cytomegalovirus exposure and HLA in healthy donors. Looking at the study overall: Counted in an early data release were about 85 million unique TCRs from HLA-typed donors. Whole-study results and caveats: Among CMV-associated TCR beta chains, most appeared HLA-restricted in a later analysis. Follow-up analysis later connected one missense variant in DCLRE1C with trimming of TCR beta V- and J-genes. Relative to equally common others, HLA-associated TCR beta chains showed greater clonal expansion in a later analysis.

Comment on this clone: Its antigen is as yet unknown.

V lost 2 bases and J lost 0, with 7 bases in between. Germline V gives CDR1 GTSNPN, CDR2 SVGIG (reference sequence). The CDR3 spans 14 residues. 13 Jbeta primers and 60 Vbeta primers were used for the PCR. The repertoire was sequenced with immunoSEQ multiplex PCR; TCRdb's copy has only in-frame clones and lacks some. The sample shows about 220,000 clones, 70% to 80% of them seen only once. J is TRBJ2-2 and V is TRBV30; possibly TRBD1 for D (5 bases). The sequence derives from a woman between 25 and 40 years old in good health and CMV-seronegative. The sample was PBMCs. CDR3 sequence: CAWSHRPNTGELFF. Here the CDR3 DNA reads TGTGCCTGGAGTCACAGGCCGAACACCGGGGAGCTGTTTTTT.